This T cell receptor beta chain was profiled in a study of CD8 T cells in ankylosing spondylitis. General study findings and limits: Significant enrichment of disease-linked clones was reportedly seen in matched ankylosing spondylitis synovial fluid.

The table lists this clonotype with many counts. What it recognizes is unknown. V lost 5 bases, J lost 0 bases, and 13 bases lay in between. This CDR3 has 16 residues. Per germline, CDR1 SEHNR and CDR2 FQNEAQ (reference sequence). Quantitative 5'-RACE with molecular barcodes produced the TCR beta libraries. MiXCR was run by TCRdb on the 5' RACE reads, yielding one entry per CDR3 protein. The sample carries approximately 35,000 distinct CDR3 sequences, around 15% recorded once. The chain is built from TRBV7-9 and TRBJ1-4; no clear D gene. The receptor comes from a male donor with ankylosing spondylitis. Sequencing was carried out using synovial fluid, either unsorted or a sorted T cell fraction (not recorded which). CDR3 bases: TGTGCCAGCAGCCCGAGCGGGGTACCAACTAATGAAAAACTGTTTTTT. Translated: CASSPSGVPTNEKLFF.